The table lists the clone carrying this T cell receptor beta chain with a count of one. The antigen remains undetermined. Each of the donors was a healthy adult who was HIV-negative and had not had a recent acute infection or vaccination. This CDR3 contains 12 residues. The germline V gene encodes CDR1 SGHDT and CDR2 YYEEEE. Between the trimmed V and J ends, which lost 2 bases and 9 bases, there was a span of 6 bases. The sample comes from a study of shared clonotypes between healthy human individuals. Researchers divided each subset's genomic DNA evenly across several immunoSEQ plates. As originally analysed: Filtering differed because ImmunoSEQ produced junction-only sequences that carried no quality scores. Some clones are missing from TCRdb's copy, which holds only in-frame ones; the method was immunoSEQ multiplex PCR. V and J calls and clone size are those listed in that table; D and trimming were worked out from the DNA. The data contain over a million clones, about 75% of them singletons.

Study-wide findings and caveats: Investigators expected sequencing depth to affect clonotype sharing among donors.

This clonotype was sampled from a man between 18 and 35 years old in good health. Material: memory CD4+ T cells sorted from blood. As for subset: CD45RA-negative fraction. The chain couples TRBV5-6 to TRBJ1-6; D unresolved. The CDR3 is CASSFPGSPLHF. The DNA for the CDR3 is TGTGCCAGCAGCTTTCCCGGTTCACCCCTCCACTTT.